This T cell receptor (beta chain) originates from a study of blood T cell repertoires in COVID-19. Study information: Samples representing acute and convalescent COVID-19 were sourced from the United States, Italy and Spain. T cells, B-cell-depleted T cells, or PBMCs supplied cDNA or gDNA.

The germline V and J ends were trimmed by 3 bases and 4 bases, with 9 bases remaining between them. This CDR3 is built from 13 residues. Germline V gene lookup returns CDR1 SGHTA and CDR2 FQGNSA. This clone turned up a few times. Under the authors' procedure: Reference gene primer amplification gave estimated nucleated cell counts. Method: immunoSEQ multiplex PCR; TCRdb's copy keeps in-frame clones and lacks some. That table supplies the V and J calls and clone size; D and trimming were determined from the DNA. The sample shows 100,000 to 120,000 clones, less than 90% of them seen only once. What was sequenced was peripheral blood. The clonotype originates from a man aged 50 or older with acute or convalescent COVID-19. The J gene is TRBJ2-5, the V gene TRBV7-2; D not certain. The CDR3 sequence: CASSFSSSETQYF. CDR3 bases: TGTGCCAGCAGCTTTTCTAGTTCAGAGACCCAGTACTTC.